This T cell receptor (beta chain) is drawn from a study of T cell responses to AZD1222 COVID-19 vaccine. Study outcomes and limitations: Spike-specific TCR repertoires showed rising breadth and depth after two AZD1222 doses.

To note about this clone: Its antigen is undetermined.

Here immunoSEQ multiplex PCR was the method, and the copy in TCRdb shows in-frame clones only, minus some. The table has about 46,000 clones, approximately 90% seen once. Sequences were derived from peripheral blood, sampled 28 days after the second AZD1222 dose. The TCR sequence derives from an adult who received the AZD1222 COVID-19 vaccine.

In nucleotides, the CDR3 is TGCGCCAGCAGCTTGGCCCTGACAGAGAACACTGAAGCTTTCTTT. This sequence encodes CASSLALTENTEAFF. The chain carries TRBV5-1 and TRBJ1-1, with a weak D call TRBD1 (5 bases). CDR1 and CDR2 from the germline V gene are SGHRS and YFSETQ. V was clipped by 0 bases and J by 1 base, with 10 bases between them. CDR3 size: 15 residues.